The T cell receptor beta chain under discussion was sequenced for a study of blood T cell repertoires in COVID-19. Produced via immunoSEQ multiplex PCR; TCRdb's table is partial and in-frame only. Of 300,000 to 350,000 clones in the sample, 87% were seen once. Source material: PBMCs or T cells enriched from blood (not recorded which). The receptor's source is a woman under 30 who had recovered from COVID-19.

The CDR3 reads CASSQGHFTNEKLFF. In DNA, the CDR3 is TGCGCCAGCAGCCAAGGGCATTTCACAAATGAAAAACTGTTTTTT. V is TRBV4-1 and J is TRBJ1-4; D ambiguous. Looked up from germline, CDR1 is MGHRA and CDR2 is YSYEKL. V shed 1 base and J shed 5 bases, with 11 bases lying between them. CDR3 length equals 15 residues.